These 11 T cell receptor beta chains share one sample of origin, sequenced in a study of blood T cell repertoires in COVID-19. Profiling relied on immunoSEQ multiplex PCR, and the TCRdb table lists in-frame clones only, not all of them. The table has approximately 300,000 clones, approximately 90% seen once; the top ten hold more than 0.75%. Input material: peripheral blood. These receptors all come from a man aged 25-40 years with acute or convalescent COVID-19.

This chain joins TRBV19 and TRBJ2-1, with D tentatively TRBD1 (5 bases). This CDR3 spans 14 amino acids. Per germline, CDR1 LNHDA and CDR2 SQIVND (reference sequence). Between the trimmed V and J ends, which lost 1 base and 5 bases, there was a span of 9 bases. CDR3 bases: TGTGCCAGTAGTATAGTCCAGGGCCACAATGAGCAGTTCTTC. This codes for CASSIVQGHNEQFF.

This chain connects TRBV3-1 (or the pseudogene TRBV3-2) to TRBJ2-1, with 10 bases matching TRBD2. CDR3 size: 13 residues. The V segment lost 5 bases and the J segment 15 bases; nucleotides outside the gene matches: 10. Germline V CDR1 and CDR2: LGHDT, YNNKEL (reference sequence). The DNA of the CDR3 is TGTGCCAGCAGCTACAAAACTAGCGGGAAACTGTTCTTC. Its protein product is CASSYKTSGKLFF.

The V and J genes are TRBV27 and TRBJ2-5; 7 bases line up with TRBD2. With 2 bases clipped from V and 4 bases from J, the junction kept 7 bases outside the gene matches. Germline CDR1 and CDR2: MNHEY and SMNVEV (reference sequence). CDR3 length: 15 residues. For the CDR3, the DNA is TGTGCCAGCAGTTTAATGGCGGGAGTGTTAGAGACCCAGTACTTC. Translating gives CASSLMAGVLETQYF.

The V call is TRBV2, the J call TRBJ2-7; 11 nucleotides line up with TRBD2. Germline CDR1 SNHLY, CDR2 FYNNEI. The CDR3 extends over 14 amino acids. With 5 bases clipped from V and 4 bases from J, the junction kept 4 bases outside the gene matches. CDR3 amino acids: CASSYLAGGYEQYF. CDR3 DNA: TGTGCCAGCAGTTACCTAGCGGGGGGTTACGAGCAGTACTTC.

The chain links TRBV27 to TRBJ2-5; 8 bases map to TRBD1. This CDR3 is 14 amino acids long. The trim removed 5 bases at V and 7 bases at J, leaving 9 bases unmatched. CDR1 and CDR2 from the germline V gene are MNHEY and SMNVEV (reference sequence). Written as DNA, the CDR3 is TGTGCCAGCAGTCCCGGACAGGGCCCGCGGACCCAGTACTTC. This translates into CASSPGQGPRTQYF.

The chain carries TRBV10-1 and TRBJ2-5; TRBD2 matches at 7 bases. V shed 9 bases, J shed 1 base, and the junction held 11 bases outside the gene matches. The germline CDR1 and CDR2 sequences are WNHNN and SYGVQD (reference sequence). There are 15 residues in the CDR3. The CDR3 DNA reads TGCGCCAGGAGCCCCCTAGCGGAGAGCCAAGAGACCCAGTACTTC. Protein product: CARSPLAESQETQYF.

The chain links TRBV10-1 to TRBJ2-3, with TRBD2 matching over 9 bases. The CDR3 sequence is 16 residues long. The V gene's germline CDR1 is WNHNN and CDR2 SYGVQD (reference sequence). V lost 5 bases and J lost 8; bases outside the gene matches: 14. Written as DNA, the CDR3 is TGCGCCAGCAGTCCCGGGACTAGCAGTTGGGGAAGTACGCAGTATTTT. It codes for CASSPGTSSWGSTQYF.

The chain joins TRBV4-1 to TRBJ2-2; TRBD1 matches at 10 bases. J gave up 7 bases and V 1 base, and 6 bases lay outside the gene matches. CDR3 length: 16 residues. Germline values: CDR1 MGHRA, CDR2 YSYEKL. CDR3: CASSQVLGQGSGELFF. The CDR3 DNA follows: TGCGCCAGCAGCCAAGTTTTGGGACAGGGGAGCGGGGAGCTGTTTTTT.

This chain uses TRBV7-2 with TRBJ2-2; 8 positions match TRBD1. Per germline, CDR1 SGHTA and CDR2 FQGNSA. The V and J ends lost 1 base and 1 base, in that order; junction bases with no gene match: 5. The CDR3 totals 17 residues. CDR3 residues: CASSLERGTGNTGELFF. In DNA, the CDR3 is TGTGCCAGCAGCTTAGAGAGGGGGACAGGGAACACCGGGGAGCTGTTTTTT.

This clone was observed a single time. V usage is TRBV5-1 and J usage is TRBJ2-1, with 10 bases aligning to TRBD2. CDR1 and CDR2 from the germline V gene are SGHRS and YFSETQ. With V trimmed by 2 bases and J by 8 bases, 4 bases remained unmatched. The CDR3 runs 14 residues. DNA of the CDR3: TGCGCCAGCAGCTTACTAGCGGGGTACCATGAGCAGTTCTTC. Its translation: CASSLLAGYHEQFF. Based on the CDR3 plus reference TRBV5-1 and TRBJ2-1, the full variable domain is KAGVTQTPRYLIKTRGQQVTLSCSPISGHRSVSWYQQTPGQGLQFLFEYFSETQRNKGNFPGRFSGRQFSNSRSEMNVSTLELGDSALYLCASSLLAGYHEQFFGPGTRLTVL.

This chain uses TRBV3-1 (or the pseudogene TRBV3-2) with TRBJ1-2, with D tentatively TRBD1 (6 bases). Looked up from germline, CDR1 is LGHDT and CDR2 is YNNKEL (reference sequence). V lost 2 bases and J lost 8, with 12 bases in between. The CDR3 has 13 amino acids. The CDR3 is CASSQSRGRGYTF. CDR3 sequence (DNA): TGTGCCAGCAGCCAATCCAGGGGTAGGGGCTACACCTTC.